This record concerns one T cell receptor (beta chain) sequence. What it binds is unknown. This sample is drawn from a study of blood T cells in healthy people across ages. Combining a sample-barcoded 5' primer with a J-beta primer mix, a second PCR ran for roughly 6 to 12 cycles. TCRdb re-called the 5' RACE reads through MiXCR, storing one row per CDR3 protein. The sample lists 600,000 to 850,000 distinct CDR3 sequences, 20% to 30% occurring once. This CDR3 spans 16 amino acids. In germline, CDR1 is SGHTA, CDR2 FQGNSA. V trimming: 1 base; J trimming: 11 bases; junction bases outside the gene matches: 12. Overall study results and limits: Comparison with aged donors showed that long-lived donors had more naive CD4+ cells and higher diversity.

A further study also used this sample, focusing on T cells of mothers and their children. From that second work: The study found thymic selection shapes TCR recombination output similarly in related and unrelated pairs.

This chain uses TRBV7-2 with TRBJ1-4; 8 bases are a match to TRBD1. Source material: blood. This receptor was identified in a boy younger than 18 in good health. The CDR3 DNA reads TGTGCCAGCAGCTTAGGTGGGGGGACAGGAGTCCCCAAACTGTTTTTT. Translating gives CASSLGGGTGVPKLFF.